This passage covers 10 T cell receptor beta chains from one sample sequenced in a study of blood T cells in healthy people across ages. It was with a sample-barcoded 5' primer and a J-beta primer mix that a second PCR of about 6 to 11 cycles was run. TCRdb passed the 5' RACE reads through MiXCR, listing each CDR3 protein once. Seen here are 1.5 million to 2 million distinct CDR3 sequences, more than 35% observed once, and the top ten hold 23%. The source material was blood. The receptors here all came from a human donor in good health.

The rearrangement uses TRBV6-2 or TRBV6-3 and TRBJ2-7; D is unclear. The DNA matches TRBJ2-5 better at its end, which makes the J call doubtful. This CDR3 spans 12 amino acids. Looked up from germline, CDR1 is MNHEY and CDR2 is SVGEGT. The CDR3 DNA is TGTGCCAGCAGCCAAGCCGTCGGGACCCAGTACTTC. This translates into CASSQAVGTQYF.

The J gene is TRBJ2-4, the V gene TRBV9; D is perhaps TRBD1 (7 bases). The J call is doubtful: the DNA matches TRBJ2-7 better. The CDR3 length is 18 residues. Germline V lookup: CDR1 SGDLS, CDR2 YYNGEE. The DNA of the CDR3 is TGTGCCAGCAGCGTAGCTGCGGGACAGAGTATGGCAGGCTCCGAGCAGTACTTC. Its protein is CASSVAAGQSMAGSEQYF.

This clonotype came up a few times. The genes are TRBV7-2 and TRBJ1-2; D remains ambiguous. This CDR3 region has 14 residues. Per germline, CDR1 SGHTA and CDR2 FQGNSA. The V end lost 1 base, the J end lost 1 base, and 7 bases lay between the germline ends. The CDR3 DNA sequence: TGTGCCAGCAGCTTAGTGCAGATTAACTATGGCTACACCTTC. It specifies CASSLVQINYGYTF.

The chain joins TRBV6-2 or TRBV6-3 to TRBJ2-5; the match to TRBD2 covers 7 bases. The CDR3 is 13 amino acids. J was trimmed by 7 bases and V by 1 base; bases with no gene match: 3. Germline CDR1 is MNHEY and CDR2 is SVGEGT. The CDR3, as DNA: TGTGCCAGCAGTTACTTTACGGGGGGGACCCAGTACTTC. Translating it yields CASSYFTGGTQYF.

There are a few counts of this clonotype. The chain joins TRBV4-3 to TRBJ2-3; TRBD2 is a possible D gene (7 bases). V was cut by 0 bases and J by 6 bases, with 13 bases left in between. The germline gives CDR1 LGHNA, CDR2 YSLEER. This CDR3 has 15 amino acids. The CDR3 DNA reads as TGCGCCAGCAGCCAAGATGCGGGGGCCAGGGATACGCAGTATTTT. It yields the protein CASSQDAGARDTQYF.

The V gene is TRBV7-2, the J gene TRBJ2-1; 7 nucleotides align to TRBD2. Germline values: CDR1 SGHTA, CDR2 FQGNSA. Unmatched junction bases numbered 6, after V lost 2 bases and J lost 2 bases. There are 16 residues in the CDR3. The CDR3 loop is CASSLHGGTAYNEQFF. The CDR3 region has the DNA TGTGCCAGCAGCTTACACGGGGGGACGGCCTACAATGAGCAGTTCTTC. Full variable domain (outside the CDR3, taken from reference TRBV7-2 and TRBJ2-1): GAGVSQSPSNKVTEKGKDVELRCDPISGHTALYWYRQSLGQGLEFLIYFQGNSAPDKSGLPSDRFSAERTGGSVSTLTIQRTQQEDSAVYLCASSLHGGTAYNEQFFGPGTRLTVL.

This clonotype was seen ten or more times. The V call is TRBV12-3 or TRBV12-4, the J call TRBJ1-2; no clear D. Trimming removed 1 base at V and 8 bases at J, with 5 bases between. The CDR3 is 11 residues long. The CDR3 here is CASSLGGGYTF. As DNA, the CDR3 is TGTGCCAGCAGTTTAGGAGGAGGCTACACCTTC.

The table lists this clonotype with a count of one. The chain couples TRBV12-3 or TRBV12-4 to TRBJ2-1; either TRBD1 or TRBD2 may supply D (5 bases each). The CDR3 is 17 residues long. The germline V and J ends were trimmed by 3 bases and 2 bases, with 17 bases remaining between them. The CDR3 DNA reads as TGTGCCAGCAGTTTGGGACGGAGAGGGGACCCCTACAATGAGCAGTTCTTC. This codes for CASSLGRRGDPYNEQFF.

To note about this clonotype: Given the absence of the conserved phenylalanine or tryptophan at the CDR3 end, a read error is likely. J is TRBJ2-1 and V is TRBV20-1; 11 bases fit TRBD2. The germline gives CDR1 DFQATT, CDR2 SNEGSKA (reference sequence). The CDR3 extends over 13 amino acids. The V segment lost 3 bases and the J segment 9 bases; nucleotides outside the gene matches: 4. The CDR3 sequence is CSASLGLAAEQFL. The DNA of the CDR3 is TGCAGTGCTAGTCTGGGACTAGCGGCTGAGCAGTTCTTA.

The V call is TRBV5-1, the J call TRBJ2-1, with 9 bases matching TRBD2. The CDR3 length is 16 residues. CDR1 is SGHRS and CDR2 is YFSETQ in the germline V gene. V was clipped by 3 bases and J by 0 bases; unmatched bases: 4. DNA of the CDR3: TGCGCCAGCAGCTCTAGCGGGGCGGGCTCCTACAATGAGCAGTTCTTC. It is translated as CASSSSGAGSYNEQFF.